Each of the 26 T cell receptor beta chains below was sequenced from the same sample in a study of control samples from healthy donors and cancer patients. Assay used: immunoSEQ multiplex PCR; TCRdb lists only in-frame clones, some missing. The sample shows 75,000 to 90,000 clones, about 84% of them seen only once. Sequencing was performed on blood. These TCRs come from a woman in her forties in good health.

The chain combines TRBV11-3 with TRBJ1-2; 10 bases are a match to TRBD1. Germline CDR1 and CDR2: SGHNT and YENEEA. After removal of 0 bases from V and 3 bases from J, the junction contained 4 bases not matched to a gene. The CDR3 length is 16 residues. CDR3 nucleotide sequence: TGTGCCAGCAGCTTAGAGCGGACAGGGGGGGACTATGGCTACACCTTC. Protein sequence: CASSLERTGGDYGYTF.

The CDR3 reads CATSDLRLAGANEQFF. CDR3 nucleotides: TGTGCCACCAGTGATTTGCGTCTAGCGGGGGCAAATGAGCAGTTCTTC. J is TRBJ2-1 and V is TRBV24-1; TRBD2 matches 10 bases. Trimming removed 0 bases from V and 7 bases from J; junction bases left unmatched: 5. Germline V gene lookup returns CDR1 KGHDR and CDR2 SFDVKD. CDR3 size: 16 residues.

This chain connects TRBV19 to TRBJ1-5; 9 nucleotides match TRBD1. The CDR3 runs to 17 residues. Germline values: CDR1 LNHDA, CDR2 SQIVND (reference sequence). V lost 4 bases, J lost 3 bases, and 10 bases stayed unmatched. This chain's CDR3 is CASSRGTGKLANQPQHF. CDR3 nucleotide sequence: TGTGCCAGTAGTAGAGGGACAGGGAAATTGGCCAATCAGCCCCAGCATTTT.

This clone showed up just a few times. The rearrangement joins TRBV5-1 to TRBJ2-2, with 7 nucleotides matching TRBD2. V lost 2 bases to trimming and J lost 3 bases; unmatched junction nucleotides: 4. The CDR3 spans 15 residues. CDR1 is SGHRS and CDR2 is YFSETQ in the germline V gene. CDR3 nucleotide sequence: TGCGCCAGCAGCTTCGGGGGGATTGACACCGGGGAGCTGTTTTTT. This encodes CASSFGGIDTGELFF. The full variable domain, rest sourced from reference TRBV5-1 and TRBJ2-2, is KAGVTQTPRYLIKTRGQQVTLSCSPISGHRSVSWYQQTPGQGLQFLFEYFSETQRNKGNFPGRFSGRQFSNSRSEMNVSTLELGDSALYLCASSFGGIDTGELFFGEGSRLTVL.

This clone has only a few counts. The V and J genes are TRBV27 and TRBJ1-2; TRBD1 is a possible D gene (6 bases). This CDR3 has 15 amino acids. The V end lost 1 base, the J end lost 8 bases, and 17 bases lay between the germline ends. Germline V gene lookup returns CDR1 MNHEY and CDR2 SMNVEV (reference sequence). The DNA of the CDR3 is TGTGCCAGCAGTTTATTTGGGCAGGGGTCGGGCGGCTACACCTTC. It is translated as CASSLFGQGSGGYTF.

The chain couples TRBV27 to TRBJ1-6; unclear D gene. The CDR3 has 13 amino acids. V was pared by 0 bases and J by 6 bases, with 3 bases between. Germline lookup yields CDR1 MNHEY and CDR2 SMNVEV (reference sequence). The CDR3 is CASSLSSNSPLHF. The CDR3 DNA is TGTGCCAGCAGTTTATCGAGTAATTCACCCCTCCACTTT.

Here the CDR3 reads CASSVALTGELFF. The CDR3 DNA reads as TGTGCCAGCAGCGTAGCTCTGACCGGGGAGCTGTTTTTT. This rearrangement joins TRBV9 to TRBJ2-2; D gene unclear. The length of the CDR3 is 13 residues. Germline V gene lookup returns CDR1 SGDLS and CDR2 YYNGEE. V shed 0 bases and J shed 5 bases, with 5 bases lying between them.

The CDR3 reads CATSSQKEGSAQYF. In DNA form, the CDR3 reads TGTGCCACCAGCAGCCAAAAAGAGGGCTCGGCCCAGTACTTC. The gene calls are TRBV15 and TRBJ2-5; TRBD2 is a possible D gene (5 bases). CDR1 is LNHNV, CDR2 YYDKDF, per germline (reference sequence). V gave up 3 bases and J gave up 9 bases, with 17 bases separating them. This CDR3 region has 14 residues.

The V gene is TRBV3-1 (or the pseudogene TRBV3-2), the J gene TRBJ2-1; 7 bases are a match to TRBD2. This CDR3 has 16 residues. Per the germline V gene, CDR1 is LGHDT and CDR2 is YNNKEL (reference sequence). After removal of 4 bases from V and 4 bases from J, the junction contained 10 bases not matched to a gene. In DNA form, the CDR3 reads TGTGCCAGCAGCCCCACTCCTAGCGGATATTACAATGAGCAGTTCTTC. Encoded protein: CASSPTPSGYYNEQFF.

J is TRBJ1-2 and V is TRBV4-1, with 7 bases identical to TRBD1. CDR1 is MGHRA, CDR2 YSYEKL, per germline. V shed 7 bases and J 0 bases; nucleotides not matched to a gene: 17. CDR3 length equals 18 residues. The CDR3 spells CASTPSRLRDRANYGYTF. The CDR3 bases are TGCGCCAGCACCCCGAGCCGACTACGGGACAGAGCTAACTATGGCTACACCTTC.

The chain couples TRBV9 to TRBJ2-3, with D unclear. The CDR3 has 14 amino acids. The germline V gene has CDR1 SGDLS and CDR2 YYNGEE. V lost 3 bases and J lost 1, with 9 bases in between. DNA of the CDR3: TGTGCCAGCAGCGGGGATGCAGGCACAGATACGCAGTATTTT. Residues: CASSGDAGTDTQYF.

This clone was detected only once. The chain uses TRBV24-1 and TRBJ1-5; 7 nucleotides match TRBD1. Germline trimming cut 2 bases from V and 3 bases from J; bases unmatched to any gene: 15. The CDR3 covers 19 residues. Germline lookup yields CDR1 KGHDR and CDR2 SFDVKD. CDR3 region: CATSDWVKSGTVFNQPQHF. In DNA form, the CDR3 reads TGTGCCACCAGTGATTGGGTGAAATCCGGGACAGTTTTCAATCAGCCCCAGCATTTT.

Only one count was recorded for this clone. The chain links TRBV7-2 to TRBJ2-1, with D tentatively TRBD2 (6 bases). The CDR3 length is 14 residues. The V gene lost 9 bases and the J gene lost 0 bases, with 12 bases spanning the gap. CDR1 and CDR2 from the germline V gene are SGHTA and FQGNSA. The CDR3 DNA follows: TGTGCCAGTAGGCTGGGGGGCTCCTACAATGAGCAGTTCTTC. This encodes CASRLGGSYNEQFF.

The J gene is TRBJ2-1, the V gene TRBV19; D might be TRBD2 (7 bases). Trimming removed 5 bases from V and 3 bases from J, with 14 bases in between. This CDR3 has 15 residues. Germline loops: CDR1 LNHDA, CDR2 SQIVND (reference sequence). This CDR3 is CASSPGGPRYNEQFF. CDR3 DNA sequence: TGTGCCAGTAGTCCCGGGGGGCCTCGCTACAATGAGCAGTTCTTC.

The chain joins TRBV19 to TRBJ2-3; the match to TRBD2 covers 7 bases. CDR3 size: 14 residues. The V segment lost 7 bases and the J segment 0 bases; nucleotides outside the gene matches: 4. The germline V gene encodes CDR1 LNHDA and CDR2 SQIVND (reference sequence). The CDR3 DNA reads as TGTGCCAGTAACGTCGGGGGGAGCACAGATACGCAGTATTTT. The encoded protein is CASNVGGSTDTQYF.

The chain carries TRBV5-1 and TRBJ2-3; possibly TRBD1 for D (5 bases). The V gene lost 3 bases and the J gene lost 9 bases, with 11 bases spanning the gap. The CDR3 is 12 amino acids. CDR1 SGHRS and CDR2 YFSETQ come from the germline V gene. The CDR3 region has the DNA TGCGCCAGCAGCTCCACAGGAAAAACGCAGTATTTT. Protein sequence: CASSSTGKTQYF. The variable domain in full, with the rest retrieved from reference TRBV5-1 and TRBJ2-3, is KAGVTQTPRYLIKTRGQQVTLSCSPISGHRSVSWYQQTPGQGLQFLFEYFSETQRNKGNFPGRFSGRQFSNSRSEMNVSTLELGDSALYLCASSSTGKTQYFGPGTRLTVL.

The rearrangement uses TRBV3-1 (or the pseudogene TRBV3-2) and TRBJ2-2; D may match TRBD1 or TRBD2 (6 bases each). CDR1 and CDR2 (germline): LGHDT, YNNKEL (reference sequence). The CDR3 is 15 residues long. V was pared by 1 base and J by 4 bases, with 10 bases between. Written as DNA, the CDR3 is TGTGCCAGCAGCCAAGCGGGGGCGAGCACCGGGGAGCTGTTTTTT. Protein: CASSQAGASTGELFF.

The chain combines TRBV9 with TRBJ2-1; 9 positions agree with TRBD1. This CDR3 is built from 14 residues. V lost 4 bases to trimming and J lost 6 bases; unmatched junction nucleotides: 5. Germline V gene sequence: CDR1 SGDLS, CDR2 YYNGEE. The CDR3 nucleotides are TGTGCCAGCAGCCTAGGGACAGGGATCAATGAGCAGTTCTTC. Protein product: CASSLGTGINEQFF. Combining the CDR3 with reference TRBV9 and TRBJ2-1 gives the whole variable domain DSGVTQTPKHLITATGQRVTLRCSPRSGDLSVYWYQQSLDQGLQFLIQYYNGEERAKGNILERFSAQQFPDLHSELNLSSLELGDSALYFCASSLGTGINEQFFGPGTRLTVL.

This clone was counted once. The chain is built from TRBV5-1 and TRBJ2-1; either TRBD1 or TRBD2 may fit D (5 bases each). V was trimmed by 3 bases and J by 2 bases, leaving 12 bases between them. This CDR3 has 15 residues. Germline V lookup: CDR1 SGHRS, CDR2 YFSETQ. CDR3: CASSSGTMAYNEQFF. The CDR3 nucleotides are TGCGCCAGCAGCTCCGGGACCATGGCCTACAATGAGCAGTTCTTC.

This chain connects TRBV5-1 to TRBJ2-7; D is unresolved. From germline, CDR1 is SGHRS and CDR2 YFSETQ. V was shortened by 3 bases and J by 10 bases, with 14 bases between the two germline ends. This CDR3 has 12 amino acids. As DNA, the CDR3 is TGCGCCAGCAGCTCGGACGGATCTAATCAGTACTTC. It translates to CASSSDGSNQYF.

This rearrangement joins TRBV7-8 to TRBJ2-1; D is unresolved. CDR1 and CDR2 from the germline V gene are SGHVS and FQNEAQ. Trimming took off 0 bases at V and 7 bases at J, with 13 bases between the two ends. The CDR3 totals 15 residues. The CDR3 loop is CASSLAKGTANEQFF. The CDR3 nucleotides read TGTGCCAGCAGCTTAGCGAAGGGTACGGCGAATGAGCAGTTCTTC.

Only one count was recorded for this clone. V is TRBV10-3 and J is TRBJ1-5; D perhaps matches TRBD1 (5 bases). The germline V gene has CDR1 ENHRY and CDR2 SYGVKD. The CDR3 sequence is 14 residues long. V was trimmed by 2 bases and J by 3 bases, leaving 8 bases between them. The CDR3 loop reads CAISEGGVNQPQHF. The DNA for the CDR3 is TGTGCCATCAGTGAGGGAGGGGTCAATCAGCCCCAGCATTTT.

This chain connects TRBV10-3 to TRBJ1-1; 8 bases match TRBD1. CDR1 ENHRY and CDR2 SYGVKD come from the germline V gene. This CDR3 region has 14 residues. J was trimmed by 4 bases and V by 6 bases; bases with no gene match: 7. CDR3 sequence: CAIRGQGRSTEAFF. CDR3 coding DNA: TGTGCCATCAGAGGACAGGGTAGAAGCACTGAAGCTTTCTTT.

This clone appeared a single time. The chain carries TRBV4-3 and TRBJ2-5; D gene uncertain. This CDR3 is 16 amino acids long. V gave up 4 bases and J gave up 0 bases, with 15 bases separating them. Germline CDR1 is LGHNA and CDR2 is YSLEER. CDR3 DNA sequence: TGCGCCAGCAGCCCTTCCCTCGTGAGTCACCAAGAGACCCAGTACTTC. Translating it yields CASSPSLVSHQETQYF.

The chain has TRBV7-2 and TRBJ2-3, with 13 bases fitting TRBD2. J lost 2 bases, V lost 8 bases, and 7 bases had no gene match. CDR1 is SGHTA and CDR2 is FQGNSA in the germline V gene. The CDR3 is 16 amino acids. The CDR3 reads CASRRLAGGLTDTQYF. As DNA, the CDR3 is TGTGCCAGCCGTCGACTAGCGGGGGGACTCACAGATACGCAGTATTTT.

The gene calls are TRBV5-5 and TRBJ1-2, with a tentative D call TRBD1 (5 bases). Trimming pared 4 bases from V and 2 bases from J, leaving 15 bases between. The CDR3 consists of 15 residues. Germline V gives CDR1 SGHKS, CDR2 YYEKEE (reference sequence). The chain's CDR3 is CASSPPEGPNYGYTF. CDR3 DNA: TGTGCCAGCAGCCCCCCGGAGGGACCAAACTATGGCTACACCTTC.